This T cell receptor (beta chain) was sequenced for a study of response to subunit inactivated influenza vaccine. Study-level points and caveats: Authors suggested each seasonal influenza vaccination recruits few new T cells.

This CDR3 region has 14 residues. V lost 7 bases, J lost 1 base, and 13 bases lay in between. The germline V gene has CDR1 LNHDA and CDR2 SQIVND (reference sequence). About this clonotype: As yet, its antigen is unknown.

One entry per CDR3 protein results from TCRdb running MiXCR on the RT-PCR reads. The sample lists about 310,000 distinct CDR3 sequences, roughly 22% seen once, with around a tenth in the top ten. Sequenced material: PBMCs from blood, taken less than 22 months after vaccination. The chain employs TRBV19 and TRBJ1-1; D is ambiguous. The sequence derives from a man aged 50 to 69 who received an inactivated influenza vaccine. CDR3 sequence reads: CASKIRVQNTEAFF. CDR3 DNA: TGTGCCAGTAAGATCCGGGTGCAGAACACTGAAGCTTTCTTT.